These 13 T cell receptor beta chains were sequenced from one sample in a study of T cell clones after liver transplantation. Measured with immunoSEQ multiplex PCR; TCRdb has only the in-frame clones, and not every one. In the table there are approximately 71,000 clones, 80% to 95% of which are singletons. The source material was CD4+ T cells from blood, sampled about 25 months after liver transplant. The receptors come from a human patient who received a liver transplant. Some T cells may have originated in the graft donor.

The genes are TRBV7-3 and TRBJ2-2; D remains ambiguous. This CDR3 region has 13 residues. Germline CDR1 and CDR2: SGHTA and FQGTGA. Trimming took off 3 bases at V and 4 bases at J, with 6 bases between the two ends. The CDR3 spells CASSLGSTGELFF. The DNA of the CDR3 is TGTGCCAGCAGCTTGGGAAGCACCGGGGAGCTGTTTTTT.

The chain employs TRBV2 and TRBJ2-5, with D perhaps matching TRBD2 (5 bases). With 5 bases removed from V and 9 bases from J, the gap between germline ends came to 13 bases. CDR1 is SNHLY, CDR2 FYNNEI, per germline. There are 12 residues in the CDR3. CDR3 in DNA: TGTGCCAGCAGTACTAGGATTGAGGCCCAGTACTTC. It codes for CASSTRIEAQYF.

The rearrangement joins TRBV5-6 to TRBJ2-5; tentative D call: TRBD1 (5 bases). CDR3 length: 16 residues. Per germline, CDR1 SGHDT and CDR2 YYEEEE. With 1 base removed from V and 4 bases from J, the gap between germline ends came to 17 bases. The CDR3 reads CASSLFVRGKGETQYF. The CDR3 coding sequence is TGTGCCAGCAGCTTGTTTGTTAGGGGAAAGGGAGAGACCCAGTACTTC.

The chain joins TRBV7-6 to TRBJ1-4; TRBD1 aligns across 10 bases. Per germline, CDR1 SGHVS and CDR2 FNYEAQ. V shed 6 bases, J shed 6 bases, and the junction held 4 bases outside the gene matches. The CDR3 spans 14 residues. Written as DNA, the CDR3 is TGTGCCAGCAGGTCCGGGACAGGGGATGAAAAACTGTTTTTT. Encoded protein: CASRSGTGDEKLFF. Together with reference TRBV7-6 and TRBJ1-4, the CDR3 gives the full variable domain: GAGVSQSPRYKVTKRGQDVALRCDPISGHVSLYWYRQALGQGPEFLTYFNYEAQQDKSGLPNDRFSAERPEGSISTLTIQRTEQRDSAMYRCASRSGTGDEKLFFGSGTQLSVL.

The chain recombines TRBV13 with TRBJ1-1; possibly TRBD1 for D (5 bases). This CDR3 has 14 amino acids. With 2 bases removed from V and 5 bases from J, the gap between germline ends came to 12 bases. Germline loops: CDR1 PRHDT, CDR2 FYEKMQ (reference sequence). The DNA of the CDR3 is TGTGCCAGCAGCTTAAAATCGGGGCCGACTGAAGCTTTCTTT. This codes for CASSLKSGPTEAFF.

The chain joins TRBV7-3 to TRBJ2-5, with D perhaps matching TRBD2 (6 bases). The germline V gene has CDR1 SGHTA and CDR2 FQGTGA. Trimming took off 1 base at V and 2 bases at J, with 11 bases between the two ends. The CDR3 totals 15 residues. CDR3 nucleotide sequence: TGTGCCAGCAGCTTAATCGGTGGAGGGCAAGAGACCCAGTACTTC. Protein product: CASSLIGGGQETQYF.

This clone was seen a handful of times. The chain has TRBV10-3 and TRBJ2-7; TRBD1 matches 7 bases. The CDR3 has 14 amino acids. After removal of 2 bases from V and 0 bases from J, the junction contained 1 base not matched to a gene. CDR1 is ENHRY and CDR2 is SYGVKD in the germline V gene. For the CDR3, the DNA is TGTGCCATCAGTGAGCGGGACAGCTCCTACGAGCAGTACTTC. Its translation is CAISERDSSYEQYF.

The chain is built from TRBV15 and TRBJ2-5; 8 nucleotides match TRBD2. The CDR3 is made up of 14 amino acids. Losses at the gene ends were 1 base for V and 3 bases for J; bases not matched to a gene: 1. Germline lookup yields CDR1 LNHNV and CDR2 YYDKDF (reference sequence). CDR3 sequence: CATSRVGGEETQYF. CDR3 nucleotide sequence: TGTGCCACCAGCAGAGTCGGGGGGGAAGAGACCCAGTACTTC.

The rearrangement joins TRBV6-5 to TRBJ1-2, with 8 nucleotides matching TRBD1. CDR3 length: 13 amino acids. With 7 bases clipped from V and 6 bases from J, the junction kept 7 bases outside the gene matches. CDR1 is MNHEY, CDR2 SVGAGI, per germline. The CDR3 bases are TGTGCCAGCAAAGCCAGGGGGCTGGATGGCTACACCTTC. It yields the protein CASKARGLDGYTF.

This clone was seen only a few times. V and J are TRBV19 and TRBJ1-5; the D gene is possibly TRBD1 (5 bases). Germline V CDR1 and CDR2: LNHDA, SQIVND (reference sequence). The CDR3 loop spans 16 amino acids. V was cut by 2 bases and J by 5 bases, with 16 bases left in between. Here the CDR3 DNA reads TGTGCCAGTAGTATACCCGCCCCGCGGGGCGATCAGCCCCAGCATTTT. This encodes CASSIPAPRGDQPQHF.

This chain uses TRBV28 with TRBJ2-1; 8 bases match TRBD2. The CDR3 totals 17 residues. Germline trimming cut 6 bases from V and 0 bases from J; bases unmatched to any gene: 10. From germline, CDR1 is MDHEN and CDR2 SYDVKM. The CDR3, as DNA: TGTGCCAGCAGAGGGGCCGGGACTAGAAGCTCCTACAATGAGCAGTTCTTC. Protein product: CASRGAGTRSSYNEQFF.

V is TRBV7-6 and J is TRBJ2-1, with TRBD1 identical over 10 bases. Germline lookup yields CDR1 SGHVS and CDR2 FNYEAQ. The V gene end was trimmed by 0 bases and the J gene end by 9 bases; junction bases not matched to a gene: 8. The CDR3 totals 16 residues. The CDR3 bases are TGTGCCAGCAGCTTAGCGGGGGACAGGGGAAGGGGTGAGCAGTTCTTC. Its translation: CASSLAGDRGRGEQFF.

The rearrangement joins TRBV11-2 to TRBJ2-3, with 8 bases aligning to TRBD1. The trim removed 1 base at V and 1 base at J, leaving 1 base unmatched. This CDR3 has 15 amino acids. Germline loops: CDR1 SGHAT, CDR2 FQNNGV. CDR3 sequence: CASSLGTGRTDTQYF. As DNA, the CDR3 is TGTGCCAGCAGCTTAGGGACAGGGCGCACAGATACGCAGTATTTT.